The 31 T cell receptor beta chains listed next were all sequenced from one sample in a study of PD-1 blockade in mismatch repair-deficient tumors. Produced via immunoSEQ multiplex PCR; TCRdb's table is partial and in-frame only. The table records about 19,000 clones, more than 65% of them present only once. The specimen comprised PBMCs, sampled 52 weeks after starting pembrolizumab. The receptors shown here come from an adult with mismatch repair-deficient cancer.

The gene calls are TRBV5-4 and TRBJ1-5; a possible D gene is TRBD1 (5 bases). The CDR3 spans 15 residues. In germline, CDR1 is SGHNT, CDR2 YYREEE (reference sequence). Deletions cut 4 bases from V and 0 bases from J, with 11 bases between. The CDR3 sequence: CASSVTEYSNQPQHF. The CDR3 coding sequence is TGTGCCAGCAGCGTGACAGAATATAGCAATCAGCCCCAGCATTTT.

The chain uses TRBV27 and TRBJ2-1; 7 bases match TRBD2. The CDR3 covers 14 residues. Trimming cost V 3 bases and J 9 bases; bases outside gene matches: 8. Germline CDR1 MNHEY, CDR2 SMNVEV (reference sequence). In nucleotides, the CDR3 is TGTGCCAGCAGTTTCGTCGGGACTACCAGTGAGCAGTTCTTC. Translated: CASSFVGTTSEQFF.

This clone was observed a few times. The CDR3 region is CATRWGTSERNEQYF. Here the CDR3 DNA reads TGTGCCACTCGCTGGGGGACTAGCGAAAGGAACGAGCAGTACTTC. The chain joins TRBV19 to TRBJ2-7, with 10 bases identical to TRBD2. Trimming at V came to 10 bases and at J to 5 bases, leaving 14 bases not matched to a gene. The CDR3 spans 15 residues. The V gene's germline CDR1 is LNHDA and CDR2 SQIVND (reference sequence).

The CDR3 loop reads CASGRGASTEAFF. As DNA, the CDR3 is TGTGCCAGCGGTAGGGGCGCTTCCACTGAAGCTTTCTTT. The chain combines TRBV18 with TRBJ1-1; a possible D gene is TRBD1 (5 bases). The CDR3 sequence is 13 residues long. Germline V gene sequence: CDR1 KGHSH, CDR2 LQKENI. The V gene lost 8 bases and the J gene lost 4 bases, with 14 bases spanning the gap.

The chain joins TRBV21-1 to TRBJ2-4; TRBD2 is the table's D call and was not checked against the DNA. TRBV21-1 is a pseudogene locus. CDR3 size: 14 residues. DNA of the CDR3: TGTGCCAGCAGCAAAGGCGGTCCCAAAAACATTCAGTACTTC. It is translated as CASSKGGPKNIQYF.

The CDR3 bases are TGTGCCTGGACACCCAGGGGCAATGAAAAACTGTTTTTT. It encodes CAWTPRGNEKLFF. The rearrangement joins TRBV30 to TRBJ1-4; a possible D gene is TRBD1 (6 bases). V was trimmed by 4 bases and J by 5 bases, leaving 11 bases between them. The germline V gene encodes CDR1 GTSNPN and CDR2 SVGIG (reference sequence). The CDR3 is made up of 13 amino acids.

The V gene is TRBV7-2, the J gene TRBJ2-4; TRBD2 matches 11 bases. This CDR3 spans 14 amino acids. Germline-derived CDR1 and CDR2 are SGHTA and FQGNSA. The junction had 13 bases not matched to a gene; V was cut back by 5 bases and J by 16 bases. The DNA of the CDR3 is TGTGCCAGCAGCCCGGGACTAGCGGCCCAAGTCCATTACTTC. The encoded protein is CASSPGLAAQVHYF. The variable domain in full, with the rest retrieved from reference TRBV7-2 and TRBJ2-4, is GAGVSQSPSNKVTEKGKDVELRCDPISGHTALYWYRQSLGQGLEFLIYFQGNSAPDKSGLPSDRFSAERTGGSVSTLTIQRTQQEDSAVYLCASSPGLAAQVHYFGAGTRLSVL.

This chain links TRBV6-1 with TRBJ2-5, with D maybe TRBD1 (5 bases). Trimming left V 0 bases short and J 3 bases short, with 17 bases between. Germline CDR1 reads MNHNS; CDR2 reads SASEGT. The CDR3 is 17 residues long. CDR3 amino acids: CASSEAPPGWGKETQYF. The DNA of the CDR3 is TGTGCCAGCAGTGAAGCCCCTCCAGGGTGGGGTAAAGAGACCCAGTACTTC.

This chain links TRBV7-8 with TRBJ2-5, with 9 bases that match TRBD2. The CDR3 has 14 residues. With V trimmed by 0 bases and J by 4 bases, 0 bases remained unmatched. Looked up from germline, CDR1 is SGHVS and CDR2 is FQNEAQ. CDR3 residues: CASSLALAGETQYF. For the CDR3, the DNA is TGTGCCAGCAGCTTAGCACTAGCGGGAGAGACCCAGTACTTC.

The chain carries TRBV27 and TRBJ1-2, with 8 bases lining up with TRBD1. Germline CDR1 MNHEY, CDR2 SMNVEV (reference sequence). The ends lost 4 bases at V and 2 bases at J; junction bases unmatched: 6. This CDR3 spans 15 amino acids. CDR3 amino acids: CASSSRGRVNYGYTF. The CDR3 bases are TGTGCCAGCAGTTCCAGGGGGCGCGTCAACTATGGCTACACCTTC.

The chain has TRBV28 and TRBJ2-5; D remains unclear. CDR3 size: 12 residues. The V gene lost 4 bases and the J gene lost 5 bases, with 8 bases spanning the gap. The germline gives CDR1 MDHEN, CDR2 SYDVKM. The CDR3 DNA reads TGTGCCAGCAGTTCACTCCGGGAGACCCAGTACTTC. Translated: CASSSLRETQYF.

The V gene is TRBV11-3, the J gene TRBJ1-1; D uncertain. The CDR3 has 15 residues. Germline V gives CDR1 SGHNT, CDR2 YENEEA. Trimming cost V 4 bases and J 2 bases, with 14 bases left between them. The CDR3 reads CASSSEGGINTEAFF. CDR3 in DNA: TGTGCCAGCAGCTCCGAAGGCGGTATCAACACTGAAGCTTTCTTT.

The V and J genes are TRBV7-3 and TRBJ2-3; D ambiguous. V was shortened by 0 bases and J by 0 bases, with 10 bases between the two germline ends. From germline, CDR1 is SGHTA and CDR2 FQGTGA. There are 16 residues in the CDR3. CDR3 sequence: CASSLTVLTSTDTQYF. The CDR3 bases are TGTGCCAGCAGCTTAACGGTACTAACTAGCACAGATACGCAGTATTTT.

The V call is TRBV5-1, the J call TRBJ2-5; possible D gene TRBD1, 5 bases. V was cut by 2 bases and J by 2 bases, with 13 bases left in between. This CDR3 has 15 amino acids. CDR1 is SGHRS and CDR2 is YFSETQ in the germline V gene. CDR3 in amino acids: CASSFADRAQETQYF. DNA for the CDR3: TGCGCCAGCAGCTTCGCTGACAGAGCACAAGAGACCCAGTACTTC.

The rearrangement uses TRBV5-1 and TRBJ1-2, with D unresolved. V dropped 0 bases and J dropped 5 bases, with 11 bases sitting between them. This CDR3 is built from 14 residues. CDR1 and CDR2 from the germline V gene are SGHRS and YFSETQ. CDR3 nucleotides: TGCGCCAGCAGCTTGGGCCTACTAGGGTATGGCTACACCTTC. Amino acids: CASSLGLLGYGYTF.

This chain links TRBV28 with TRBJ2-1; TRBD1 agrees at 8 bases. Germline V CDR1 and CDR2: MDHEN, SYDVKM. This CDR3 spans 15 amino acids. V lost 4 bases and J lost 8; bases outside the gene matches: 10. The CDR3 loop is CASSSPGQVLDEQFF. CDR3 DNA: TGTGCCAGCAGTTCCCCGGGACAGGTTTTGGATGAGCAGTTCTTC.

The chain carries TRBV4-1 and TRBJ2-1, with D possibly matching TRBD1 (6 bases). Germline CDR1 MGHRA, CDR2 YSYEKL. This CDR3 is 17 amino acids long. V lost 1 base, J lost 4 bases, and 17 bases lay in between. DNA of the CDR3: TGCGCCAGCAGCCAAGGGATGAGGGGGAAAGGTTACAATGAGCAGTTCTTC. Encoded protein: CASSQGMRGKGYNEQFF.

The chain has TRBV29-1 and TRBJ2-1; 10 bases line up with TRBD2. Germline CDR1 is SQVTM and CDR2 is ANQGSEA. The CDR3 contains 15 residues. The junction had 11 bases not matched to a gene; V was cut back by 5 bases and J by 7 bases. The CDR3 DNA is TGCAGCGTTAAAACTAGCGGGGAGGTACAGAATGAGCAGTTCTTC. This translates into CSVKTSGEVQNEQFF.

V gene TRBV9 combines with J gene TRBJ2-5; 7 bases are shared with TRBD2. Germline CDR1 and CDR2: SGDLS and YYNGEE. CDR3 length: 15 amino acids. J was trimmed by 3 bases and V by 4 bases; bases with no gene match: 9. CDR3 sequence: CASSPTRGGEETQYF. CDR3 coding DNA: TGTGCCAGCAGCCCAACGAGGGGAGGGGAAGAGACCCAGTACTTC.

This sequence joins TRBV5-5 and TRBJ1-5; TRBD1 might be the D (5 bases). Trimming took 0 bases from V and 3 from J, leaving 7 bases between them. The CDR3 runs to 14 residues. Looked up from germline, CDR1 is SGHKS and CDR2 is YYEKEE (reference sequence). In nucleotides, the CDR3 is TGTGCCAGCAGCTTGGGACAGCCCAATCAGCCCCAGCATTTT. It is translated as CASSLGQPNQPQHF.

V is TRBV27 and J is TRBJ2-5; 8 nucleotides align to TRBD1. CDR1 MNHEY and CDR2 SMNVEV come from the germline V gene (reference sequence). V lost 10 bases, J lost 1 base, and 11 bases stayed unmatched. The CDR3 is 15 amino acids. CDR3 loop: CATRPAGGFQETQYF. The DNA for the CDR3 is TGTGCCACCCGACCGGCAGGGGGCTTCCAAGAGACCCAGTACTTC.

This chain joins TRBV7-2 and TRBJ1-5, with TRBD1 as a possible D gene (5 bases). V lost 3 bases, J lost 4 bases, and 10 bases lay in between. The CDR3 has 14 amino acids. In germline, CDR1 is SGHTA, CDR2 FQGNSA. CDR3 in DNA: TGTGCCAGCAGCTTGGGGGGAGGGAATCAGCCCCAGCATTTT. It yields the protein CASSLGGGNQPQHF. Based on the CDR3 plus reference TRBV7-2 and TRBJ1-5, the full variable domain is GAGVSQSPSNKVTEKGKDVELRCDPISGHTALYWYRQSLGQGLEFLIYFQGNSAPDKSGLPSDRFSAERTGGSVSTLTIQRTQQEDSAVYLCASSLGGGNQPQHFGDGTRLSIL.

This clone was seen more than once but under ten times. The rearrangement uses TRBV6-1 and TRBJ2-7, with 8 positions matching TRBD1. Per the germline V gene, CDR1 is MNHNS and CDR2 is SASEGT. J lost 5 bases, V lost 7 bases, and 10 bases had no gene match. The CDR3 length is 14 residues. CDR3 protein: CASTRGQGRNEQYF. DNA of the CDR3: TGTGCCAGCACCAGAGGACAGGGACGCAACGAGCAGTACTTC.

The chain uses TRBV9 and TRBJ1-5; no reliable D call. The CDR3 consists of 14 residues. V shed 4 bases and J shed 2 bases, with 10 bases lying between them. Looked up from germline, CDR1 is SGDLS and CDR2 is YYNGEE. CDR3 nucleotide sequence: TGTGCCAGCAGCACCGGCGGGGGCAATCAGCCCCAGCATTTT. Translating gives CASSTGGGNQPQHF.

The V gene is TRBV5-6, the J gene TRBJ2-3; 11 bases match TRBD2. Germline CDR1 reads SGHDT; CDR2 reads YYEEEE. V was pared by 0 bases and J by 2 bases, with 2 bases of the junction left unmatched. The CDR3 contains 16 residues. The CDR3 region has the DNA TGTGCCAGCAGCTTGGGACTAGCGGGGATCACAGATACGCAGTATTTT. Translating it yields CASSLGLAGITDTQYF.

The genes are TRBV6-6 and TRBJ1-5; tentative D call: TRBD1 (5 bases). V was cut by 4 bases and J by 0 bases, with 7 bases left in between. Germline V gene sequence: CDR1 MNHNY, CDR2 SVGAGI (reference sequence). This CDR3 spans 14 amino acids. The CDR3: CASSLTVSNQPQHF. The CDR3 nucleotides read TGTGCCAGCAGTTTGACAGTTAGCAATCAGCCCCAGCATTTT.

V is TRBV29-1 and J is TRBJ2-2; 8 bases are shared with TRBD1. CDR1 and CDR2 from the germline V gene are SQVTM and ANQGSEA. CDR3 length: 16 residues. V gave up 7 bases and J gave up 5 bases; unmatched junction bases: 15. The CDR3: CSALTGEVRQTGELFF. CDR3 DNA sequence: TGCAGCGCTTTGACAGGGGAGGTTCGACAGACCGGGGAGCTGTTTTTT.

Remarks on this clone: Other DNA sequences from this sample encode an identical CDR3 as well. The rearrangement uses TRBV6-5 and TRBJ2-1; TRBD2 matches at 7 bases. This CDR3 has 15 residues. Germline CDR1 reads MNHEY; CDR2 reads SVGAGI. With V trimmed by 0 bases and J by 4 bases, 3 bases remained unmatched. The CDR3 DNA follows: TGTGCCAGCAGTTACTCTGGCGGGAGTTACAATGAGCAGTTCTTC. Translation gives CASSYSGGSYNEQFF.

The chain employs TRBV5-1 and TRBJ2-7; D is possibly TRBD2 (7 bases). Germline V CDR1 and CDR2: SGHRS, YFSETQ. The CDR3 loop spans 13 amino acids. V lost 4 bases and J 7 bases, leaving 15 bases between the germline ends. Here the CDR3 DNA reads TGCGCCAGCAGCCAAAGGGGGGGGGAAGAGCAGTACTTC. It codes for CASSQRGGEEQYF.

The rearrangement uses TRBV7-3 and TRBJ2-5; D is possibly TRBD1 (5 bases). The CDR3 length is 16 residues. With 0 bases removed from V and 2 bases from J, the gap between germline ends came to 13 bases. Germline V gives CDR1 SGHTA, CDR2 FQGTGA. The CDR3 here is CASSLTGRVRQETQYF. In nucleotides, the CDR3 is TGTGCCAGCAGCTTAACGGGCAGGGTCAGACAAGAGACCCAGTACTTC.

The chain is built from TRBV12-5 and TRBJ2-7; 7 bases are shared with TRBD2. CDR1 and CDR2 (germline): LGHNT, FRNRAP. J lost 8 bases, V lost 5 bases, and 9 bases had no gene match. The CDR3 runs to 13 residues. The CDR3 reads CASGAGLVSQQYF. CDR3 in DNA: TGTGCTAGTGGTGCCGGACTAGTTTCCCAGCAGTACTTC.